The 6 T cell receptor beta chains presented below share a single source sample, sequenced in a study of CD8 T cells in ankylosing spondylitis. Study observations and caveats: In ankylosing spondylitis blood, a motif of roughly 8 highly homologous TCR beta variants appeared characteristic.

Their target antigens are unknown. TCRdb re-called the 5' RACE reads with MiXCR, one entry per CDR3 protein. The sample lists approximately 220,000 distinct CDR3 sequences, 18% occurring once. Sample: blood, either unsorted or a sorted T cell fraction (not recorded which). The receptors come from a male donor with ankylosing spondylitis.

This clonotype was detected ten times or more. The chain carries TRBV4-3 and TRBJ2-1, with unresolved D. Germline CDR1 is LGHNA and CDR2 is YSLEER. This CDR3 is built from 14 residues. The germline V and J ends were trimmed by 3 bases and 4 bases, with 10 bases remaining between them. CDR3 in DNA: TGCGCCAGCAGCCACTCCGGTAGTTACAATGAGCAGTTCTTC. Translating gives CASSHSGSYNEQFF.

This clonotype was seen only a few times. This chain links TRBV6-1 with TRBJ1-1; 8 positions agree with TRBD1. This CDR3 has 14 residues. The ends lost 6 bases at V and 1 base at J; junction bases unmatched: 4. Germline CDR1 is MNHNS and CDR2 is SASEGT. The CDR3 DNA follows: TGTGCCAGCAGACCGGACAGGGAGAACACTGAAGCTTTCTTT. Protein sequence: CASRPDRENTEAFF.

This clonotype was seen many times. J is TRBJ2-3 and V is TRBV2; 7 nucleotides line up with TRBD2. The CDR3 loop spans 16 amino acids. CDR1 and CDR2 from the germline V gene are SNHLY and FYNNEI. The V and J ends lost 1 base and 2 bases, in that order; junction bases with no gene match: 6. CDR3 coding DNA: TGTGCCAGCAGTGAAGGGGCTAGCGGCCACACAGATACGCAGTATTTT. Amino acids: CASSEGASGHTDTQYF.

V and J are TRBV19 and TRBJ2-3, with D tentatively TRBD2 (5 bases). CDR1 is LNHDA, CDR2 SQIVND, per germline (reference sequence). This CDR3 contains 17 residues. Trimming pared 0 bases from V and 0 bases from J, leaving 13 bases between. CDR3 amino acids: CASSIDPDYRSTDTQYF. The DNA for the CDR3 is TGTGCCAGTAGTATAGATCCAGACTACCGGAGCACAGATACGCAGTATTTT.

This chain uses TRBV7-9 with TRBJ1-1, with 8 bases matching TRBD1. With 3 bases clipped from V and 6 bases from J, the junction kept 6 bases outside the gene matches. Germline assignment: CDR1 SEHNR and CDR2 FQNEAQ (reference sequence). This CDR3 has 14 residues. CDR3 sequence: CASSFVDRGSEAFF. In DNA form, the CDR3 reads TGTGCCAGCAGCTTCGTCGACAGGGGTTCTGAAGCTTTCTTT.

The J gene is TRBJ2-7, the V gene TRBV30; TRBD1 is a possible D gene (5 bases). Trimming took 1 base from V and 2 from J, leaving 9 bases between them. The CDR3 is 13 amino acids. Germline assignment: CDR1 GTSNPN and CDR2 SVGIG (reference sequence). In nucleotides, the CDR3 is TGTGCCTGGAGTGGCACAGGTACCTACGAGCAGTACTTC. Protein sequence: CAWSGTGTYEQYF.